What follows are 2 T cell receptor beta chains derived from one specimen sequenced in a study of OX40 agonist ivuxolimab in advanced cancers. The library was produced with the immunoSEQ multiplex PCR assay. TCRdb provides this immuneACCESS table in a form limited to in-frame rearrangements. Some clones are lacking; in checked studies, under half of them reflect an unresolved V gene, and why the rest are absent is not known. The sample data list 90,000 to 100,000 clones, and less than 90% of these were observed just once. The top ten constitute 0.8% to 1% of the sample. The material was CD4+ or CD8+ T cells sorted from blood, obtained in a trial of the OX40 agonist ivuxolimab. These receptors all stem from an adult with an advanced solid tumor such as melanoma, head and neck, liver or kidney cancer.

The rearrangement uses TRBV19 and TRBJ2-3; a possible D gene is TRBD1 (5 bases). This CDR3 spans 14 amino acids. V lost 3 bases and J lost 2, with 9 bases in between. Germline V lookup: CDR1 LNHDA, CDR2 SQIVND (reference sequence). CDR3 in DNA: TGTGCCAGTAGTATTAAGGGGCCCACAGATACGCAGTATTTT. Protein sequence: CASSIKGPTDTQYF.

This clone was seen a single time. The chain uses TRBV7-2 and TRBJ2-7; 11 nucleotides agree with TRBD2. J was trimmed by 5 bases and V by 3 bases; bases with no gene match: 6. Germline assignment: CDR1 SGHTA and CDR2 FQGNSA. CDR3 length equals 15 residues. The chain's CDR3 is CASSLIAGGPHEQYF. CDR3 DNA: TGTGCCAGCAGCTTGATAGCGGGAGGGCCTCACGAGCAGTACTTC.